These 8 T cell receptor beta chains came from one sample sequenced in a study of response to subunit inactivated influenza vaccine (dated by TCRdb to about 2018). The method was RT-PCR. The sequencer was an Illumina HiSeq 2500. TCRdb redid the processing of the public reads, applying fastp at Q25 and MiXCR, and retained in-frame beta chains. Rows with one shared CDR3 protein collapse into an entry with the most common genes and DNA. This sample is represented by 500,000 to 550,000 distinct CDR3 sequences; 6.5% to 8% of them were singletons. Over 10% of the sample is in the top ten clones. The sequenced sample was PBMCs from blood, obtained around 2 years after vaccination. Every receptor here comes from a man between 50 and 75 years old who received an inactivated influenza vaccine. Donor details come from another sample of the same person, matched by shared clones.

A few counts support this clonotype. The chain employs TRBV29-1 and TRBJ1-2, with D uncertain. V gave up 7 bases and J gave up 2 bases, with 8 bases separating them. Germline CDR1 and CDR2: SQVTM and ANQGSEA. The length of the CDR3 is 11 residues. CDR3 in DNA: TGCAGCGCCGCCTTGAACTATGGCTACACCTTC. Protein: CSAALNYGYTF.

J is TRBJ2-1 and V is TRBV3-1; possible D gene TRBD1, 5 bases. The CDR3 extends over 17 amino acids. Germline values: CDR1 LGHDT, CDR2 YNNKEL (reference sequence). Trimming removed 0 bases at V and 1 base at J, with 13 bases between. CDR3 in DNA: TGTGCCAGCAGCCAAGATCAAGGGGTCTGGTCCTACAATGAGCAGTTCTTC. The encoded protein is CASSQDQGVWSYNEQFF.

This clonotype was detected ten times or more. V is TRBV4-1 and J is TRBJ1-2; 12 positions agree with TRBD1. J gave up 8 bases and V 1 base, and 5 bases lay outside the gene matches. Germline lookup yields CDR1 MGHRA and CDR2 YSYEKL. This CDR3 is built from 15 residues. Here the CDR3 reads CASSQGGQGAIGYTF. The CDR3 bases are TGCGCCAGCAGCCAAGGGGGACAGGGGGCGATAGGCTACACCTTC.

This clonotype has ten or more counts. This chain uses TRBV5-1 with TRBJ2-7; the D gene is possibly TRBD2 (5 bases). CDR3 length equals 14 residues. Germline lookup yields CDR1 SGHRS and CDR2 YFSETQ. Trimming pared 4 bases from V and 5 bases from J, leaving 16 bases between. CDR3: CASSGGLPQDEQYF. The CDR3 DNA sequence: TGCGCCAGCAGCGGCGGACTGCCGCAGGACGAGCAGTACTTC.

The CDR3 reads CASSPGQGDTYNSPLHF. In DNA form, the CDR3 reads TGTGCCAGCAGTCCAGGACAGGGGGACACCTATAATTCACCCCTCCACTTT. The chain joins TRBV27 to TRBJ1-6; the match to TRBD1 covers 10 bases. Per the germline V gene, CDR1 is MNHEY and CDR2 is SMNVEV (reference sequence). V lost 5 bases and J lost 2; bases outside the gene matches: 6. The CDR3 has 17 residues.

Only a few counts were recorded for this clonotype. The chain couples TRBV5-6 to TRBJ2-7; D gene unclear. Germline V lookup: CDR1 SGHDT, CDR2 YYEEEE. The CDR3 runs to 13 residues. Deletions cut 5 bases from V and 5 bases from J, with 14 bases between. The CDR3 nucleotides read TGTGCCAGCAGTCTCTGGGGTTTGGACGAGCAGTACTTC. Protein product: CASSLWGLDEQYF.

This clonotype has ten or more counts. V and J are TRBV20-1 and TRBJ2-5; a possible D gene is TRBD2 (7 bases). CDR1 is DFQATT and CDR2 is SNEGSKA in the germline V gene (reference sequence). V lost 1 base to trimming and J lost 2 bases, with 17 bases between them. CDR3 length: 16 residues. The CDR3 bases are TGCAGTGCTAGAGGAAGGGGGGGGAATAAACAAGAGACCCAGTACTTC. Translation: CSARGRGGNKQETQYF.

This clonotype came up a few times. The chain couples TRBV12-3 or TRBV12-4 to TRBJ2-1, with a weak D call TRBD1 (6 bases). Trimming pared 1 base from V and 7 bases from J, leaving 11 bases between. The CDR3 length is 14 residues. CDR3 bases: TGTGCCAGCAGTTTAGGACAGGCCTGGAATGAGCAGTTCTTC. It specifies CASSLGQAWNEQFF.